Below are 25 T cell receptor beta chains sequenced from a single sample in a study of beta chain features in type 1 diabetes. Study-wide results and caveats: The study found moderately but significantly shorter TCRB CDR3s in all four CD4+ subsets of Type 1 diabetes patients.

These TCRs' antigens remain unknown. Expressed TCRB transcripts were sequenced because the entire RNA isolate underwent reverse transcription. Assay: immunoSEQ multiplex PCR; the TCRdb copy retains only in-frame clones and omits some. The sample lists 680,000 or so clones, 13% occurring once. The material sequenced was naive CD4+ T cells from blood. These receptors were obtained from a man between 18 and 35 years old with type 1 diabetes.

The rearrangement joins TRBV7-9 to TRBJ2-3; weak D call: TRBD2 (6 bases). The germline V and J ends were trimmed by 1 base and 0 bases, with 14 bases remaining between them. Germline V CDR1 and CDR2: SEHNR, FQNEAQ (reference sequence). The CDR3 covers 17 residues. This CDR3 reads CASSLGAAGRSTDTQYF. The DNA of the CDR3 is TGTGCCAGCAGCTTAGGGGCGGCGGGGCGAAGCACAGATACGCAGTATTTT.

The chain links TRBV29-1 to TRBJ2-1; no clear D gene. The V end lost 3 bases, the J end lost 3 bases, and 6 bases lay between the germline ends. Germline-derived CDR1 and CDR2 are SQVTM and ANQGSEA. This CDR3 region has 12 residues. The CDR3 loop reads CSVDIGYNEQFF. CDR3 coding DNA: TGCAGCGTTGATATAGGCTACAATGAGCAGTTCTTC.

This clone was found once. The chain joins TRBV30 to TRBJ2-1; D possibly corresponds to TRBD2 (6 bases). The V gene's germline CDR1 is GTSNPN and CDR2 SVGIG (reference sequence). The CDR3 is 14 amino acids. Trimming stripped 2 bases from V and 5 bases from J, with 13 bases between. The CDR3 coding sequence is TGTGCCTGGAGTTGGGGAAGGGAGGACAATGAGCAGTTCTTC. This sequence encodes CAWSWGREDNEQFF.

The table lists this clone with a few counts. The genes are TRBV10-3 and TRBJ2-2; D gene ambiguous. The CDR3 has 13 amino acids. Germline CDR1 is ENHRY and CDR2 is SYGVKD. Trimming pared 3 bases from V and 1 base from J, leaving 3 bases between. In nucleotides, the CDR3 is TGTGCCATCAGTGAAGTGAACACCGGGGAGCTGTTTTTT. Its translation is CAISEVNTGELFF.

This clone has just one count. This chain links TRBV7-9 with TRBJ1-1, with D hard to call. The CDR3 has 13 residues. V lost 5 bases and J lost 9, with 16 bases in between. In germline, CDR1 is SEHNR, CDR2 FQNEAQ (reference sequence). The CDR3: CASSQIPPGQAFF. The CDR3 nucleotides read TGTGCCAGCAGCCAAATACCCCCCGGGCAAGCTTTCTTT.

The V call is TRBV19, the J call TRBJ2-3; D remains unclear. V was trimmed by 6 bases and J by 4 bases, leaving 8 bases between them. The CDR3 is 12 amino acids. Germline CDR1 reads LNHDA; CDR2 reads SQIVND (reference sequence). The CDR3 loop is CASRKGSDTQYF. CDR3 in DNA: TGTGCCAGTAGGAAGGGATCAGATACGCAGTATTTT.

Only a few counts were recorded for this clone. V and J are TRBV5-6 and TRBJ1-2; D perhaps matches TRBD1 (5 bases). Between the trimmed V and J ends, which lost 0 bases and 3 bases, there was a span of 9 bases. Germline-derived CDR1 and CDR2 are SGHDT and YYEEEE. The CDR3 loop spans 14 amino acids. CDR3 residues: CASSLGQRYYGYTF. CDR3 nucleotide sequence: TGTGCCAGCAGCTTGGGACAGCGATACTATGGCTACACCTTC. Using reference TRBV5-6 and TRBJ1-2 for the parts outside the CDR3, the full variable domain is DAGVTQSPTHLIKTRGQQVTLRCSPKSGHDTVSWYQQALGQGPQFIFQYYEEEERQRGNFPDRFSGHQFPNYSSELNVNALLLGDSALYLCASSLGQRYYGYTFGSGTRLTVV.

This clone appeared a few times. This sequence joins TRBV30 and TRBJ1-2, with D tentatively TRBD1 (5 bases). The length of the CDR3 is 13 residues. Germline values: CDR1 GTSNPN, CDR2 SVGIG (reference sequence). Trimming pared 3 bases from V and 7 bases from J, leaving 15 bases between. CDR3: CAWSGPGVGGYTF. The CDR3 DNA follows: TGTGCCTGGAGCGGACCGGGGGTGGGTGGCTACACCTTC.

The V and J genes are TRBV2 and TRBJ1-3, with a possible D match to TRBD1 (6 bases). In germline, CDR1 is SNHLY, CDR2 FYNNEI. The length of the CDR3 is 14 residues. The germline V and J ends were trimmed by 4 bases and 3 bases, with 10 bases remaining between them. The CDR3 loop is CASSVGTLGNTIYF. The CDR3 bases are TGTGCCAGCAGTGTTGGGACACTTGGAAACACCATATATTTT.

This clone turned up a few times. The J gene is TRBJ2-1, the V gene TRBV5-6; D is ambiguous. The V gene's germline CDR1 is SGHDT and CDR2 YYEEEE. Trimming took 0 bases from V and 5 from J, leaving 3 bases between them. The CDR3 totals 12 residues. The CDR3 protein is CASSLADNEQFF. The DNA of the CDR3 is TGTGCCAGCAGCTTGGCTGACAATGAGCAGTTCTTC. Filled out from reference TRBV5-6 and TRBJ2-1, the complete variable domain reads DAGVTQSPTHLIKTRGQQVTLRCSPKSGHDTVSWYQQALGQGPQFIFQYYEEEERQRGNFPDRFSGHQFPNYSSELNVNALLLGDSALYLCASSLADNEQFFGPGTRLTVL.

The table lists this clone with a few counts. This rearrangement joins TRBV5-1 to TRBJ2-1; 7 bases map to TRBD2. Germline CDR1 reads SGHRS; CDR2 reads YFSETQ. The V gene end was trimmed by 4 bases and the J gene end by 3 bases; junction bases not matched to a gene: 7. The CDR3 runs 15 residues. In nucleotides, the CDR3 is TGCGCCAGCAGCGAGCCCGGGACTAACTACAATGAGCAGTTCTTC. Translated, it gives CASSEPGTNYNEQFF.

This clone turned up a few times. This sequence joins TRBV28 and TRBJ1-2, with 7 bases lining up with TRBD1. V shed 2 bases and J 0 bases; nucleotides not matched to a gene: 15. Germline V CDR1 and CDR2: MDHEN, SYDVKM. This CDR3 is built from 19 residues. The CDR3 protein is CASSLPSGTATVANYGYTF. The CDR3 bases are TGTGCCAGCAGTTTACCCTCCGGGACAGCGACGGTGGCTAACTATGGCTACACCTTC.

This clone was seen more than once but under ten times. Germline and junction disagree at one end, which may indicate a read error. J is TRBJ2-1 and V is TRBV2, with a tentative D call TRBD2 (7 bases). Germline V gene data show CDR1 as SNHLY and CDR2 as FYNNEI. This CDR3 has 15 amino acids. Written as DNA, the CDR3 is TGTGCCAGCAGAGAAGGGGGAGGGACACCCAATGAGCAGTTCTTC. Its translation: CASREGGGTPNEQFF. The variable domain in full, completed from reference TRBV2 and TRBJ2-1, reads EPEVTQTPSHQVTQMGQEVILRCVPISNHLYFYWYRQILGQKVEFLVSFYNNEISEKSEIFDDQFSVERPDGSNFTLKIRSTKLEDSAMYFCASREGGGTPNEQFFGPGTRLTVL.

The chain links TRBV27 to TRBJ1-6; tentatively, D is TRBD1 (6 bases). Germline V gene sequence: CDR1 MNHEY, CDR2 SMNVEV (reference sequence). Trimming removed 5 bases at V and 9 bases at J, with 14 bases between. The CDR3 covers 14 residues. CDR3 region: CASSLRGGISPLHF. DNA for the CDR3: TGTGCCAGCAGTCTTAGGGGGGGGATTTCACCCCTCCACTTT.

This clone occurred a few times. The rearrangement links TRBV5-1 to TRBJ2-7; TRBD1 matches at 9 bases. CDR3 size: 14 residues. Germline lookup yields CDR1 SGHRS and CDR2 YFSETQ. V trimming: 4 bases; J trimming: 3 bases; junction bases outside the gene matches: 5. CDR3 amino acids: CASSLTGGGYEQYF. CDR3 DNA: TGCGCCAGCAGCCTTACAGGGGGCGGCTACGAGCAGTACTTC. Complete variable domain (other parts from reference TRBV5-1 and TRBJ2-7): KAGVTQTPRYLIKTRGQQVTLSCSPISGHRSVSWYQQTPGQGLQFLFEYFSETQRNKGNFPGRFSGRQFSNSRSEMNVSTLELGDSALYLCASSLTGGGYEQYFGPGTRLTVT.

CDR3 DNA sequence: TGTGCCATCAGCGACGAGATTAGGGGCTCCTACGAGCAGTACTTC. This sequence encodes CAISDEIRGSYEQYF. The rearrangement uses TRBV10-3 and TRBJ2-7; maybe TRBD1 (5 bases). The germline V gene encodes CDR1 ENHRY and CDR2 SYGVKD. V lost 6 bases, J lost 0 bases, and 15 bases lay in between. This CDR3 contains 15 residues.

V is TRBV5-6 and J is TRBJ2-7; D unresolved. CDR3 size: 17 residues. Trimming stripped 6 bases from V and 6 bases from J, with 28 bases between. Germline assignment: CDR1 SGHDT and CDR2 YYEEEE. In DNA form, the CDR3 reads TGTGCCAGCACCTCGCTATATACTGACACTCAAAGAAGCGAGCAGTACTTC. The encoded protein is CASTSLYTDTQRSEQYF.

This clone was seen a handful of times. The chain employs TRBV18 and TRBJ2-3, with 9 bases matching TRBD1. Germline V gene data show CDR1 as KGHSH and CDR2 as LQKENI. V was clipped by 3 bases and J by 4 bases; unmatched bases: 5. This CDR3 has 15 residues. For the CDR3, the DNA is TGTGCCAGCTCACCGGGAGGACAGGGGCCAGATACGCAGTATTTT. Protein product: CASSPGGQGPDTQYF.

The CDR3 protein is CASSPLEDTGELFF. The CDR3, as DNA: TGCGCCAGCAGCCCACTGGAAGACACCGGGGAGCTGTTTTTT. The chain employs TRBV5-1 and TRBJ2-2; D gene ambiguous. This CDR3 has 14 residues. The germline V gene has CDR1 SGHRS and CDR2 YFSETQ. V was pared by 4 bases and J by 3 bases, with 10 bases between.

This clone was seen more than once but under ten times. The chain carries TRBV28 and TRBJ2-6; 7 nucleotides line up with TRBD1. With V trimmed by 3 bases and J by 0 bases, 14 bases remained unmatched. The CDR3 contains 20 residues. Germline lookup yields CDR1 MDHEN and CDR2 SYDVKM. The CDR3 coding sequence is TGTGCCAGCAGTTTGTACCCGACAGGGCTTTCGGGCTCTGGGGCCAACGTCCTGACTTTC. Amino acid sequence: CASSLYPTGLSGSGANVLTF.

This clone showed up just a few times. The chain links TRBV29-1 to TRBJ1-2; D is unclear. The CDR3 spans 10 residues. Germline CDR1 is SQVTM and CDR2 is ANQGSEA. V was pared by 3 bases and J by 6 bases, with 5 bases between. The CDR3 DNA reads as TGCAGCGTTGATGAAGATGGCTACACCTTC. Amino acids: CSVDEDGYTF.

J is TRBJ2-5 and V is TRBV13; D may be TRBD2 (6 bases). There are 15 residues in the CDR3. Trimming left V 5 bases short and J 2 bases short, with 15 bases between. Looked up from germline, CDR1 is PRHDT and CDR2 is FYEKMQ (reference sequence). The CDR3 nucleotides read TGTGCCAGCAGCCCGCCCGGGACTTCTCAAGAGACCCAGTACTTC. It is translated as CASSPPGTSQETQYF.

The V call is TRBV27, the J call TRBJ1-1; no firm D call. CDR3 length: 14 residues. V lost 3 bases to trimming and J lost 1 base, with 9 bases between them. Germline assignment: CDR1 MNHEY and CDR2 SMNVEV (reference sequence). CDR3 nucleotides: TGTGCCAGCAGTTTTCTGGGGTCGAACACTGAAGCTTTCTTT. Its translation is CASSFLGSNTEAFF.

The chain is built from TRBV18 and TRBJ2-5, with D perhaps given as TRBD1 or TRBD2 (5 bases each). Deletions cut 4 bases from V and 1 base from J, with 13 bases between. Germline-derived CDR1 and CDR2 are KGHSH and LQKENI. The CDR3 is 15 residues long. DNA for the CDR3: TGTGCCAGCTCACTCGGGGACGGGACCCAAGAGACCCAGTACTTC. Translating it yields CASSLGDGTQETQYF.

J is TRBJ2-1 and V is TRBV2; the match to TRBD1 covers 12 bases. The CDR3 has 15 amino acids. Germline V gives CDR1 SNHLY, CDR2 FYNNEI. V lost 10 bases, J lost 5 bases, and 9 bases stayed unmatched. The CDR3 DNA reads as TGTGCCACCCCGATGGGGACAGGGGGCAACAATGAGCAGTTCTTC. Its translation is CATPMGTGGNNEQFF.